Listed here is a single T cell receptor (beta chain). Profiled with immunoSEQ multiplex PCR; TCRdb holds only in-frame clones, not every one. The data contain about 220,000 clones, about four fifths of them singletons. These data belong to a study of blood T cell repertoires in COVID-19. Sequencing was carried out using PBMCs or T cells enriched from blood (not recorded which). This clonotype originated in a woman aged 60-75 years who had recovered from COVID-19.

CDR3 in DNA: TGTGCCAGCAGTGAAGCCCCCGGGACTAGCTATGGCTACACCTTC. It codes for CASSEAPGTSYGYTF. The chain couples TRBV6-1 to TRBJ1-2; the D gene is possibly TRBD1 (5 bases). Germline assignment: CDR1 MNHNS and CDR2 SASEGT. CDR3 size: 15 residues. Trimming removed 0 bases at V and 4 bases at J, with 12 bases between.